The table lists the clone carrying this T cell receptor beta chain with a few counts. The antigen is unknown. Reverse transcription of extracted RNA yielded cDNA, which provided the sequencing template. TCRdb's table, derived via immunoSEQ multiplex PCR, lists solely in-frame clones and lacks some. The data show roughly 180,000 clones, around 51% seen once. Treatment meaning: oral pan-JAK inhibitor, 5-10 mg twice daily. The data originate from a study of CD8+ T cells in alopecia areata. For the study at large: Those patients who were treated received oral tofacitinib, which was given at 5 to 10 mg twice daily for moderate-to-severe alopecia areata. Findings of the study overall: Among the 100 top clones, expanded CD8+ clones, like scalp clonality, were significantly decreased by tofacitinib. Only one nonresponder was present, which leaves the link between baseline CD8+ expansion and response uncertain.

Looked up from germline, CDR1 is MNHEY and CDR2 is SMNVEV (reference sequence). This CDR3 comprises 15 residues. V trimming: 1 base; J trimming: 11 bases; junction bases outside the gene matches: 6. V is TRBV27 and J is TRBJ2-1; TRBD1 aligns across 12 bases. The source is a human donor with alopecia areata. Specimen: CD8+ T cells sorted from blood, collected around week 52, from a patient treated with tofacitinib. The CDR3 coding sequence is TGTGCCAGCAGTTTATGGGGGACAGGGGGCCCACAGCAGTTCTTC. This encodes CASSLWGTGGPQQFF.